This T cell receptor beta chain was recovered during a study of ipilimumab plus nivolumab after autologous stem cell transplantation. Study background: DLBCL patients had primary refractory or relapsed disease.

Patients got ipilimumab 1 mg/kg beginning 14 to 28 days post-transplant. Clones were read by immunoSEQ multiplex PCR, and TCRdb kept only the in-frame ones, dropping some. This sample carries some 87,000 clones, under 85% of them seen once, and the ten largest clones take approximately 2.2%. Germline CDR1 reads LNHNV; CDR2 reads YYDKDF (reference sequence). The CDR3 runs to 18 residues. V lost 1 base to trimming and J lost 0 bases, with 16 bases between them. Whole-study findings and limits: Per the authors, repertoire, Treg and microbiota data justify further study.

Comments on this clone: Its cognate antigen is unknown.

The sequence was obtained from a male donor with diffuse large B-cell lymphoma. The specimen was PBMCs, collected in a trial of ipilimumab plus nivolumab as post-transplant consolidation. V is TRBV15 and J is TRBJ2-1; perhaps TRBD1 as D (6 bases). The CDR3 nucleotides read TGTGCCACCAGCAGAGCCACCCAGGGGACCAGCTCCTACAATGAGCAGTTCTTC. It codes for CATSRATQGTSSYNEQFF. The variable domain in full, completed from reference TRBV15 and TRBJ2-1, reads DAMVIQNPRYQVTQFGKPVTLSCSQTLNHNVMYWYQQKSSQAPKLLFHYYDKDFNNEADTPDNFQSRRPNTSFCFLDIRSPGLGDTAMYLCATSRATQGTSSYNEQFFGPGTRLTVL.